This is a list of T cell receptor beta chains from one sample in a study of beta chain features in type 1 diabetes. The data were produced by immunoSEQ multiplex PCR, yet TCRdb's version contains in-frame clones alone and is incomplete. The table has hundreds of thousands of clones, about an eighth seen once. The material sequenced was naive CD4+ T cells from blood. The source of these receptors is a man aged 18 to 29 with type 1 diabetes. The CDR3 runs from the conserved cysteine through the conserved F or W. Each record gives: CDR3 protein, CDR3 DNA, V gene, D gene, J gene, clone size. D genes are given only for firm matches. Some rows have no size entry. The others give once, few or many, or a class for an expanded clone.

cdr3_aa: CSVETGQGAYEQYF; cdr3_nt: TGCAGCGTTGAAACTGGGCAGGGGGCCTACGAGCAGTACTTC; v_call: TRBV29-1; d_call: TRBD1; j_call: TRBJ2-7; clone_size: .
cdr3_aa: CATVPSGGYQETQYF; cdr3_nt: TGTGCCACCGTACCTAGCGGGGGGTACCAAGAGACCCAGTACTTC; v_call: TRBV5-4; d_call: TRBD2; j_call: TRBJ2-5; clone_size: .
cdr3_aa: CASSWDRLNSPLHF; cdr3_nt: TGTGCCAGCAGTTGGGACAGGTTGAATTCACCCCTCCACTTT; v_call: TRBV6-6; d_call: TRBD1; j_call: TRBJ1-6; clone_size: .
cdr3_aa: CASSLDRGRDTGELFF; cdr3_nt: TGTGCCAGCAGCTTGGACAGGGGGCGAGACACCGGGGAGCTGTTTTTT; v_call: TRBV5-6; d_call: TRBD1; j_call: TRBJ2-2; clone_size: .
cdr3_aa: CAWSPGGNTEAFF; cdr3_nt: TGTGCCTGGAGTCCGGGGGGCAACACTGAAGCTTTCTTT; v_call: TRBV30; d_call: .; j_call: TRBJ1-1; clone_size: few
cdr3_aa: CASSGQPNYGYTF; cdr3_nt: TGTGCCAGCTCGGGCCAGCCCAACTATGGCTACACCTTC; v_call: TRBV27; d_call: .; j_call: TRBJ1-2; clone_size: few
cdr3_aa: CAWSVIWSSGTEAFF; cdr3_nt: TGTGCCTGGAGTGTTATCTGGTCGAGCGGCACTGAAGCTTTCTTT; v_call: TRBV30; d_call: .; j_call: TRBJ1-1; clone_size: few
cdr3_aa: CASQTVPDTEAFF; cdr3_nt: TGCGCCAGTCAGACAGTACCGGACACTGAAGCTTTCTTT; v_call: TRBV10-1; d_call: .; j_call: TRBJ1-1; clone_size: few
cdr3_aa: CSVSDRGKSYGYTF; cdr3_nt: TGCAGCGTTTCGGACAGGGGCAAAAGCTATGGCTACACCTTC; v_call: TRBV29-1; d_call: TRBD1; j_call: TRBJ1-2; clone_size: few
cdr3_aa: CSVGGNFNQPQHF; cdr3_nt: TGCAGCGTTGGGGGGAACTTCAATCAGCCCCAGCATTTT; v_call: TRBV29-1; d_call: .; j_call: TRBJ1-5; clone_size: few
cdr3_aa: CSVDGLAGADTQYF; cdr3_nt: TGCAGCGTTGACGGGCTAGCGGGGGCAGATACGCAGTATTTT; v_call: TRBV29-1; d_call: TRBD2; j_call: TRBJ2-3; clone_size: few
cdr3_aa: CSVSLNTEAFF; cdr3_nt: TGCAGCGTTTCCCTGAACACTGAAGCTTTCTTT; v_call: TRBV29-1; d_call: .; j_call: TRBJ1-1; clone_size: few
cdr3_aa: CAWRARQGTIWDTEAFF; cdr3_nt: TGTGCCTGGAGGGCAAGACAGGGGACGATATGGGACACTGAAGCTTTCTTT; v_call: TRBV30; d_call: TRBD1; j_call: TRBJ1-1; clone_size: .
cdr3_aa: CASSSGTGNNSPLHF; cdr3_nt: TGTGCCAGCTCATCCGGGACAGGAAATAATTCACCCCTCCACTTT; v_call: TRBV18; d_call: TRBD1; j_call: TRBJ1-6; clone_size: .
cdr3_aa: CASSQGLQRGAQETQYF; cdr3_nt: TGTGCCAGCAGCCAAGGGCTCCAGCGGGGGGCCCAAGAGACCCAGTACTTC; v_call: TRBV14; d_call: TRBD2; j_call: TRBJ2-5; clone_size: .
cdr3_aa: CASSYSVSGGIQTQYF; cdr3_nt: TGTGCCAGCAGTTACTCGGTTAGCGGGGGAATCCAGACCCAGTACTTC; v_call: TRBV6-5; d_call: TRBD2; j_call: TRBJ2-5; clone_size: .
cdr3_aa: CSARGTEAFF; cdr3_nt: TGCAGTGCTAGGGGTACTGAAGCTTTCTTT; v_call: TRBV20-1; d_call: .; j_call: TRBJ1-1; clone_size: .
cdr3_aa: CASSLWENIQYF; cdr3_nt: TGTGCCAGCAGCTTGTGGGAAAACATTCAGTACTTC; v_call: TRBV5-6; d_call: .; j_call: TRBJ2-4; clone_size: .
cdr3_aa: CAWRIGPEAFF; cdr3_nt: TGTGCCTGGAGGATAGGGCCTGAAGCTTTCTTT; v_call: TRBV30; d_call: .; j_call: TRBJ1-1; clone_size: .
cdr3_aa: CASQRTAQNTGELFF; cdr3_nt: TGTGCCAGCCAACGGACAGCCCAGAACACCGGGGAGCTGTTTTTT; v_call: TRBV6-5; d_call: .; j_call: TRBJ2-2; clone_size: few
cdr3_aa: CASSLSLGEQYF; cdr3_nt: TGTGCCAGCAGTTTGAGTCTGGGGGAGCAGTACTTC; v_call: TRBV28; d_call: .; j_call: TRBJ2-7; clone_size: few
cdr3_aa: CASSGGGHGQFF; cdr3_nt: TGTGCCAGCAGTGGTGGGGGACACGGGCAGTTCTTC; v_call: TRBV6-1; d_call: .; j_call: TRBJ2-1; clone_size: few
cdr3_aa: CASSMDLVGANVLTF; cdr3_nt: TGTGCCAGCAGCATGGACCTTGTCGGGGCCAACGTCCTGACTTTC; v_call: TRBV9; d_call: .; j_call: TRBJ2-6; clone_size: few
cdr3_aa: CASSQDRPNYGYTF; cdr3_nt: TGCGCCAGCAGCCAAGACCGTCCCAACTATGGCTACACCTTC; v_call: TRBV4-1; d_call: .; j_call: TRBJ1-2; clone_size: few
cdr3_aa: CASTQGETQYF; cdr3_nt: TGTGCCAGCACCCAGGGGGAGACCCAGTACTTC; v_call: TRBV7-9; d_call: .; j_call: TRBJ2-5; clone_size: .
cdr3_aa: CASSLGTGTAYEQYF; cdr3_nt: TGTGCCAGTAGCCTAGGGACAGGGACAGCCTACGAGCAGTACTTC; v_call: TRBV19; d_call: TRBD1; j_call: TRBJ2-7; clone_size: .
cdr3_aa: CASSQGGYTEAFF; cdr3_nt: TGCGCCAGCAGCCAAGGGGGATACACTGAAGCTTTCTTT; v_call: TRBV4-1; d_call: .; j_call: TRBJ1-1; clone_size: few
cdr3_aa: CAWRAGGGGETQYF; cdr3_nt: TGTGCCTGGAGAGCCGGGGGCGGCGGGGAGACCCAGTACTTC; v_call: TRBV30; d_call: .; j_call: TRBJ2-5; clone_size: few
cdr3_aa: CASSEQYSNQPQHF; cdr3_nt: TGTGCCAGCAGTGAACAGTATAGCAATCAGCCCCAGCATTTT; v_call: TRBV2; d_call: .; j_call: TRBJ1-5; clone_size: few
cdr3_aa: CASTLGTGGNEQFF; cdr3_nt: TGCGCCAGCACCCTAGGGACAGGGGGTAATGAGCAGTTCTTC; v_call: TRBV5-1; d_call: TRBD1; j_call: TRBJ2-1; clone_size: .
cdr3_aa: CASSAQPGQGGYGYTF; cdr3_nt: TGTGCCAGCAGCGCCCAGCCGGGTCAGGGAGGCTATGGCTACACCTTC; v_call: TRBV9; d_call: .; j_call: TRBJ1-2; clone_size: .
cdr3_aa: CASSEYGGRVETQYF; cdr3_nt: TGTGCCAGCAGTGAATACGGGGGGCGCGTCGAGACCCAGTACTTC; v_call: TRBV25-1; d_call: .; j_call: TRBJ2-5; clone_size: .
cdr3_aa: CASRSSGAGNQPQHF; cdr3_nt: TGTGCCAGCAGGAGTAGCGGGGCAGGCAATCAGCCCCAGCATTTT; v_call: TRBV6-6; d_call: .; j_call: TRBJ1-5; clone_size: few
cdr3_aa: CASSYSLGETPLHF; cdr3_nt: TGTGCCAGCAGTTACTCGTTAGGGGAGACACCCCTCCACTTT; v_call: TRBV6-5; d_call: .; j_call: TRBJ1-6; clone_size: .
cdr3_aa: CASSLGQGFSYNEQFF; cdr3_nt: TGCGCCAGCAGCTTGGGACAGGGGTTCTCCTACAATGAGCAGTTCTTC; v_call: TRBV5-1; d_call: TRBD1; j_call: TRBJ2-1; clone_size: .
cdr3_aa: CASSLDGPYNEQFF; cdr3_nt: TGTGCCAGCAGCCTGGACGGACCCTACAATGAGCAGTTCTTC; v_call: TRBV28; d_call: .; j_call: TRBJ2-1; clone_size: .
cdr3_aa: CASSQEFGQGSQETQYF; cdr3_nt: TGCGCCAGCAGCCAAGAATTCGGACAGGGATCGCAAGAGACCCAGTACTTC; v_call: TRBV4-1; d_call: TRBD1; j_call: TRBJ2-5; clone_size: .
cdr3_aa: CASIPDRPPGEQYF; cdr3_nt: TGTGCCAGCATTCCAGACAGGCCGCCGGGTGAGCAGTACTTC; v_call: TRBV28; d_call: .; j_call: TRBJ2-7; clone_size: .
cdr3_aa: CASSHGRGSANEKLFF; cdr3_nt: TGTGCCAGCAGTCACGGGCGAGGGTCGGCTAATGAAAAACTGTTTTTT; v_call: TRBV25-1; d_call: .; j_call: TRBJ1-4; clone_size: .
cdr3_aa: CASRGQYNEQFF; cdr3_nt: TGCGCCAGCAGGGGACAGTACAATGAGCAGTTCTTC; v_call: TRBV5-1; d_call: TRBD1; j_call: TRBJ2-1; clone_size: few
cdr3_aa: CASSLAAEGKNIQYF; cdr3_nt: TGCGCCAGCAGCTTGGCGGCCGAGGGCAAAAACATTCAGTACTTC; v_call: TRBV5-1; d_call: .; j_call: TRBJ2-4; clone_size: few
cdr3_aa: CASSELAAYNSPLHF; cdr3_nt: TGTGCCAGCAGTGAACTAGCAGCCTATAATTCACCCCTCCACTTT; v_call: TRBV2; d_call: .; j_call: TRBJ1-6; clone_size: few
cdr3_aa: CASSNTVAEAFF; cdr3_nt: TGTGCCAGTAGTAACACGGTCGCTGAAGCTTTCTTT; v_call: TRBV19; d_call: .; j_call: TRBJ1-1; clone_size: few
cdr3_aa: CASSQGEGARNTIYF; cdr3_nt: TGCGCCAGCAGCCAAGGAGAGGGGGCAAGAAACACCATATATTTT; v_call: TRBV4-1; d_call: TRBD1; j_call: TRBJ1-3; clone_size: .
cdr3_aa: CASSLEGMREWDTQYF; cdr3_nt: TGTGCCAGCAGCCTCGAAGGGATGAGGGAATGGGATACGCAGTATTTT; v_call: TRBV7-9; d_call: .; j_call: TRBJ2-3; clone_size: .
cdr3_aa: CASSFFLAGSDTQYF; cdr3_nt: TGTGCCAGCAGCTTCTTTCTAGCGGGCTCAGATACGCAGTATTTT; v_call: TRBV7-3; d_call: TRBD2; j_call: TRBJ2-3; clone_size: few
cdr3_aa: CASSLDSATNEKLFF; cdr3_nt: TGTGCCAGCAGCTTGGACAGTGCAACTAATGAAAAACTGTTTTTT; v_call: TRBV7-9; d_call: .; j_call: TRBJ1-4; clone_size: .
cdr3_aa: CASSFDRGQNIQYF; cdr3_nt: TGTGCCAGCAGTTTTGACAGGGGTCAAAACATTCAGTACTTC; v_call: TRBV6-1; d_call: TRBD1; j_call: TRBJ2-4; clone_size: .
cdr3_aa: CASWSRAVSTDTQYF; cdr3_nt: TGTGCCAGCTGGTCAAGGGCAGTTAGCACAGATACGCAGTATTTT; v_call: TRBV6-1; d_call: .; j_call: TRBJ2-3; clone_size: .
cdr3_aa: CASSPEGETQYF; cdr3_nt: TGCGCCAGCAGTCCGGAAGGGGAGACCCAGTACTTC; v_call: TRBV23-1; d_call: .; j_call: TRBJ2-5; clone_size: few
cdr3_aa: CASGSRASDTQYF; cdr3_nt: TGTGCCAGCGGGTCAAGGGCCTCAGATACGCAGTATTTT; v_call: TRBV6-1; d_call: .; j_call: TRBJ2-3; clone_size: .
cdr3_aa: CASSQPGAGKETQYF; cdr3_nt: TGTGCCAGCAGCCAACCGGGAGCGGGGAAAGAGACCCAGTACTTC; v_call: TRBV14; d_call: TRBD2; j_call: TRBJ2-5; clone_size: few
cdr3_aa: CAWRVAGGNEQFF; cdr3_nt: TGTGCCTGGAGAGTGGCGGGGGGGAATGAGCAGTTCTTC; v_call: TRBV30; d_call: TRBD2; j_call: TRBJ2-1; clone_size: few